A single sample is the source of the 18 T cell receptor beta chains below, sequenced in a study of identical twins. From the 5' RACE reads, TCRdb called clonotypes with MiXCR, one entry per CDR3 protein. The table lists around 140,000 distinct CDR3 sequences, around 3.6% of them singletons, with around 8.1% in the top ten. Sequenced sample: memory T cells sorted from blood. Receptors were obtained from a man aged 18 to 35 in good health.

This clonotype was seen repeatedly, ten times or more. The chain links TRBV28 to TRBJ1-2, with 9 bases fitting TRBD1. Germline V lookup: CDR1 MDHEN, CDR2 SYDVKM. Losses at the gene ends were 5 bases for V and 6 bases for J; bases not matched to a gene: 13. This CDR3 comprises 16 residues. The CDR3 coding sequence is TGTGCCAGCAGTAAAACTCCGGGACAGGGTGGCCATGGCTACACCTTC. Its translation is CASSKTPGQGGHGYTF.

In its sample, this clonotype was seen many times. This sequence joins TRBV6-2 or TRBV6-3 and TRBJ2-6, with 8 nucleotides matching TRBD1. Germline lookup yields CDR1 MNHEY and CDR2 SVGEGT. The CDR3 is 19 amino acids. The J segment lost 2 bases and the V segment lost 3 bases, leaving 12 bases of the junction unmatched. This chain's CDR3 is CASSYYYWTGKTGANVLTF. The CDR3 bases are TGTGCCAGCAGTTATTATTATTGGACAGGGAAAACTGGGGCCAACGTCCTGACTTTC.

This clonotype showed up many times. This chain joins TRBV5-6 and TRBJ2-7; 7 positions match TRBD1. The CDR3 is 17 amino acids. Per the germline V gene, CDR1 is SGHDT and CDR2 is YYEEEE. V dropped 0 bases and J dropped 2; count of bases not matched to a gene: 11. The CDR3 sequence is CASSLGPGQSPTYEQYF. The CDR3 DNA is TGTGCCAGCAGCTTGGGACCGGGACAGTCACCCACCTACGAGCAGTACTTC.

This clonotype was counted many times. This chain uses TRBV5-1 with TRBJ2-1; 14 nucleotides agree with TRBD2. The CDR3 is made up of 16 amino acids. Looked up from germline, CDR1 is SGHRS and CDR2 is YFSETQ. V shed 4 bases and J 7 bases; nucleotides not matched to a gene: 7. The CDR3 reads CASSPGTSGGRNEQFF. DNA of the CDR3: TGCGCCAGCAGCCCCGGGACTAGCGGGGGAAGGAATGAGCAGTTCTTC.

This clonotype was found many times. The genes are TRBV28 and TRBJ2-3; D might be TRBD1 or TRBD2, each matching 5 bases. The CDR3 has 18 residues. In germline, CDR1 is MDHEN, CDR2 SYDVKM. Trimming took 3 bases from V and 4 from J, leaving 23 bases between them. The CDR3 sequence is CASSLRVRWQGAPDTQYF. DNA of the CDR3: TGTGCCAGCAGTTTGAGGGTGCGCTGGCAGGGCGCCCCAGATACGCAGTATTTT.

The table lists this clonotype with many counts. This CDR3 is CASSLQGGEQFF. As DNA, the CDR3 is TGCGCCAGCAGCTTACAGGGAGGTGAGCAGTTCTTC. The chain couples TRBV5-1 to TRBJ2-1, with D possibly called TRBD1 or TRBD2 (6 bases each). The V end lost 2 bases, the J end lost 9 bases, and 9 bases lay between the germline ends. The CDR3 is 12 amino acids. From germline, CDR1 is SGHRS and CDR2 YFSETQ.

A few counts support this clonotype. This chain connects TRBV5-1 to TRBJ1-4; TRBD1 aligns across 8 bases. The CDR3 sequence is 15 residues long. CDR1 SGHRS and CDR2 YFSETQ come from the germline V gene. The trim removed 5 bases at V and 5 bases at J, leaving 8 bases unmatched. The CDR3 loop is CASRRDRGTNEKLFF. The CDR3 nucleotides are TGCGCCAGCAGACGAGACAGGGGAACGAATGAAAAACTGTTTTTT.

This clonotype was seen repeatedly, ten times or more. The chain is built from TRBV20-1 and TRBJ2-1; D call uncertain. The CDR3 is 10 amino acids. Trimming removed 3 bases at V and 15 bases at J, with 12 bases between. CDR1 DFQATT and CDR2 SNEGSKA come from the germline V gene (reference sequence). CDR3: CSARAPPLFF. DNA of the CDR3: TGCAGTGCTAGGGCGCCTCCGTTGTTCTTC.

This clonotype occurred many times. This chain uses TRBV15 with TRBJ2-7; D is unresolved. Germline V lookup: CDR1 LNHNV, CDR2 YYDKDF (reference sequence). CDR3 length: 15 amino acids. Trimming took 0 bases from V and 0 from J, leaving 9 bases between them. CDR3 DNA sequence: TGTGCCACCAGCAGAGATCGTACGAGCTCCTACGAGCAGTACGTC. It specifies CATSRDRTSSYEQYV.

Ten or more counts support this clonotype. The chain recombines TRBV5-4 with TRBJ2-3; 11 nucleotides line up with TRBD2. Germline V gene data show CDR1 as SGHNT and CDR2 as YYREEE (reference sequence). This CDR3 comprises 17 residues. Unmatched junction bases numbered 7, after V lost 1 base and J lost 3 bases. The CDR3 protein is CASSLSLAGDWTDTQYF. The CDR3 coding sequence is TGTGCCAGCAGCTTGTCACTAGCGGGAGATTGGACAGATACGCAGTATTTT.

There are many counts of this clonotype. This chain uses TRBV10-3 with TRBJ2-6; 12 bases align to TRBD2. Germline CDR1 ENHRY, CDR2 SYGVKD. J was trimmed by 4 bases and V by 7 bases; bases with no gene match: 8. CDR3 size: 17 residues. CDR3: CAITTSGSSSGANVLTF. DNA for the CDR3: TGTGCCATCACGACTAGCGGGAGCTCGTCCGGGGCCAACGTCCTGACTTTC.

This clonotype has at least ten counts. The chain links TRBV5-5 to TRBJ2-2; no firm D call. The CDR3 runs 13 residues. The V end was cut by 0 bases, the J end by 3 bases, with 3 bases between. CDR1 and CDR2 (germline): SGHKS, YYEKEE (reference sequence). CDR3 amino acids: CASSLGDTGELFF. CDR3 DNA: TGTGCCAGCAGCTTGGGAGACACCGGGGAGCTGTTTTTT.

This clonotype was seen many times. The J gene is TRBJ2-1, the V gene TRBV5-1; D unresolved. CDR3 length: 11 amino acids. The ends were cut back, 1 base at V and 8 bases at J, with 4 bases in the middle. The germline V gene has CDR1 SGHRS and CDR2 YFSETQ. The CDR3 sequence: CASSLMDEQFF. The CDR3 DNA sequence: TGCGCCAGCAGCTTGATGGATGAGCAGTTCTTC.

This clonotype appeared many times. This sequence joins TRBV19 and TRBJ2-7, with unresolved D. Trimming removed 3 bases at V and 5 bases at J, with 14 bases between. The germline V gene has CDR1 LNHDA and CDR2 SQIVND (reference sequence). The CDR3 is made up of 14 amino acids. CDR3 DNA: TGTGCCAGTAGTATGTGGCACTTTTGGGACGAGCAGTACTTC. This encodes CASSMWHFWDEQYF.

This clonotype was recorded many times. The rearrangement links TRBV7-8 to TRBJ2-1; TRBD2 is a possible D gene (6 bases). The length of the CDR3 is 17 residues. The V end lost 4 bases, the J end lost 4 bases, and 20 bases lay between the germline ends. Germline V gives CDR1 SGHVS, CDR2 FQNEAQ. The CDR3 nucleotides are TGTGCCAGCAGCTCCCCAGGGACTCCGACTAAGTACAATGAGCAGTTCTTC. This codes for CASSSPGTPTKYNEQFF.

Ten or more counts support this clonotype. The chain recombines TRBV5-4 with TRBJ2-1, with 8 bases that match TRBD2. CDR1 and CDR2 (germline): SGHNT, YYREEE (reference sequence). The CDR3 is made up of 12 amino acids. The V segment lost 0 bases and the J segment 10 bases; nucleotides outside the gene matches: 0. CDR3: CASSLGTSEQFF. CDR3 bases: TGTGCCAGCAGCTTGGGGACTAGCGAGCAGTTCTTC.

This clonotype showed up many times. CDR3 residues: CASSRTGEVQPQHF. Written as DNA, the CDR3 is TGTGCCAGCAGCCGGACAGGGGAGGTTCAGCCCCAGCATTTT. The V gene is TRBV7-8, the J gene TRBJ1-5; 9 bases align to TRBD1. Germline CDR1 and CDR2: SGHVS and FQNEAQ. V gave up 5 bases and J gave up 6 bases; unmatched junction bases: 5. This CDR3 comprises 14 residues.

This clonotype was seen repeatedly, ten times or more. The chain carries TRBV24-1 and TRBJ2-3; D possibly uses TRBD1 or TRBD2 (5 bases each). The CDR3 has 13 residues. V was trimmed by 9 bases and J by 5 bases, leaving 14 bases between them. Germline lookup yields CDR1 KGHDR and CDR2 SFDVKD. CDR3 protein: CATARGSQDTQYF. CDR3 sequence (DNA): TGTGCCACCGCCCGGGGCTCACAAGATACGCAGTATTTT.